This T cell receptor beta chain was documented in a study of cytomegalovirus exposure and HLA in healthy donors. Findings and caveats of the study: A later analysis showed HLA-associated TCR beta chains outstripping equally common others in clonal expansion. A prior analysis recorded that most TCR beta V segments were productive about 87% or about 30% of the time. Presence/absence analyses assumed roughly uniform sequencing depth across donors, which may not hold. High specificity and sensitivity for cytomegalovirus status were reported for the classifier.

The PCR employed 60 Vbeta primers together with 13 Jbeta primers. Profiling relied on immunoSEQ multiplex PCR, and the TCRdb table lists in-frame clones only, not all of them. This sample has just over 70,000 clones; around two thirds occur once, and the top ten carry over 10%. This CDR3 has 17 residues. Germline assignment: CDR1 SGDLS and CDR2 YYNGEE. V was cut by 4 bases and J by 4 bases, with 21 bases left in between. As regards this clone: What it binds is unknown.

The receptor's source is a human donor in good health. The sample comprised PBMCs. V usage is TRBV9 and J usage is TRBJ2-1, with D possibly being TRBD2 (6 bases). The CDR3 sequence is CASSTRAGTDYYNEQFF. In nucleotides, the CDR3 is TGTGCCAGCAGCACAAGGGCCGGGACTGATTATTACAATGAGCAGTTCTTC.